A single sample is the source of the 7 T cell receptor beta chains below, sequenced in a study of blood T cell repertoires in COVID-19. Method: immunoSEQ multiplex PCR; TCRdb's copy keeps in-frame clones and lacks some. The sample holds 180,000 or so clones, about 91% seen once. Sequencing was done on a sample of peripheral blood. These TCRs come from a woman between 25 and 40 years old with acute or convalescent COVID-19.

This clone has a single count. The V and J genes are TRBV11-3 and TRBJ2-3; no reliable D call. The germline V and J ends were trimmed by 5 bases and 2 bases, with 11 bases remaining between them. The length of the CDR3 is 14 residues. The germline CDR1 and CDR2 sequences are SGHNT and YENEEA. The DNA for the CDR3 is TGTGCCAGCAGCCTGGTCAGTTACACAGATACGCAGTATTTT. Encoded protein: CASSLVSYTDTQYF.

V gene TRBV19 combines with J gene TRBJ2-2; D might be TRBD1 (6 bases). Trimming left V 6 bases short and J 6 bases short, with 20 bases between. There are 16 residues in the CDR3. Germline loops: CDR1 LNHDA, CDR2 SQIVND (reference sequence). The CDR3 nucleotides read TGTGCCAGTAGCCGTCAACCCGCGCCAGGGGCCGGGGAGCTGTTTTTT. Amino acid sequence: CASSRQPAPGAGELFF.

The CDR3 bases are TGTGCCAGCAGTTTCGGCGGGAGCACAGATACGCAGTATTTT. Translated, it gives CASSFGGSTDTQYF. The V call is TRBV28, the J call TRBJ2-3; maybe TRBD2 (5 bases). Trimming pared 3 bases from V and 0 bases from J, leaving 7 bases between. The CDR3 has 14 amino acids. CDR1 is MDHEN and CDR2 is SYDVKM in the germline V gene.

V gene TRBV15 combines with J gene TRBJ2-7; 8 nucleotides match TRBD2. V shed 0 bases and J 4 bases; nucleotides not matched to a gene: 8. This CDR3 has 16 amino acids. Germline loops: CDR1 LNHNV, CDR2 YYDKDF (reference sequence). The DNA of the CDR3 is TGTGCCACCAGCAGAGATCCCTCAGCGGGAGTTTACGAGCAGTACTTC. This gives the protein CATSRDPSAGVYEQYF.

The V gene is TRBV9, the J gene TRBJ1-2; no firm D call. Germline CDR1 SGDLS, CDR2 YYNGEE. The CDR3 totals 15 residues. Trimming removed 4 bases at V and 0 bases at J, with 13 bases between. CDR3 DNA: TGTGCCAGCAGCCCAGTGGGCAGCTCTAACTATGGCTACACCTTC. It codes for CASSPVGSSNYGYTF. The variable domain in full, with the rest retrieved from reference TRBV9 and TRBJ1-2, is DSGVTQTPKHLITATGQRVTLRCSPRSGDLSVYWYQQSLDQGLQFLIQYYNGEERAKGNILERFSAQQFPDLHSELNLSSLELGDSALYFCASSPVGSSNYGYTFGSGTRLTVV.

The chain couples TRBV5-6 to TRBJ1-2, with 8 bases matching TRBD1. Germline V gene lookup returns CDR1 SGHDT and CDR2 YYEEEE. The V gene end was trimmed by 0 bases and the J gene end by 7 bases; junction bases not matched to a gene: 8. The CDR3 runs 15 residues. In nucleotides, the CDR3 is TGTGCCAGCAGCTTGGGGGGACAGGACGTCCGTGGCTACACCTTC. Residues: CASSLGGQDVRGYTF. The variable domain in full, completed from reference TRBV5-6 and TRBJ1-2, reads DAGVTQSPTHLIKTRGQQVTLRCSPKSGHDTVSWYQQALGQGPQFIFQYYEEEERQRGNFPDRFSGHQFPNYSSELNVNALLLGDSALYLCASSLGGQDVRGYTFGSGTRLTVV.

V and J are TRBV5-4 and TRBJ2-7; 7 positions agree with TRBD2. This CDR3 region has 15 residues. Looked up from germline, CDR1 is SGHNT and CDR2 is YYREEE (reference sequence). V shed 4 bases, J shed 2 bases, and the junction held 9 bases outside the gene matches. CDR3 DNA sequence: TGTGCCAGCAGCGCTGGGCTAGCGGACACCTACGAGCAGTACTTC. Translating gives CASSAGLADTYEQYF.